The 30 T cell receptor beta chains given below trace back to one sample, sequenced in a study of human T cells and chemical hapten exposure. Noted time point: patch test 1, 2 weeks after DPC sensitization. Indicated treatment: therapeutic diphenylcyclopropenone sensitization with weekly scalp DPC. Each CDR3 protein gets one entry after TCRdb re-called the RACE reads with MiXCR. Of some 110,000 distinct CDR3 sequences listed, 12% are singletons. The sample in question was whole blood, obtained in connection with sensitization to the hapten diphenylcyclopropenone (DPC). The receptors derive from a woman between 50 and 59 years old with alopecia areata. Some clones in this sample may be carry-over from other donors' samples.

V and J are TRBV6-5 and TRBJ2-7; a weak D match, TRBD1 (6 bases). Germline lookup yields CDR1 MNHEY and CDR2 SVGAGI. The V end lost 5 bases, the J end lost 4 bases, and 12 bases lay between the germline ends. The CDR3 runs to 13 residues. The CDR3 sequence is CASSRDTLYEQYF. Written as DNA, the CDR3 is TGTGCCAGCAGTCGGGACACCTTATACGAGCAGTACTTC.

The table lists this clonotype with a few counts. The chain carries TRBV6-5 and TRBJ1-1; 8 bases align to TRBD1. The V segment lost 10 bases and the J segment 4 bases; nucleotides outside the gene matches: 11. The CDR3 contains 14 residues. Germline V gene sequence: CDR1 MNHEY, CDR2 SVGAGI. CDR3 nucleotide sequence: TGTGCCACCAGAAGAACAGGGGGTCGCACTGAAGCTTTCTTT. Amino acids: CATRRTGGRTEAFF.

V is TRBV29-1 and J is TRBJ2-1, with 12 bases fitting TRBD1. Germline V CDR1 and CDR2: SQVTM, ANQGSEA. The V segment lost 6 bases and the J segment 1 base; nucleotides outside the gene matches: 13. CDR3 length equals 18 residues. Here the CDR3 reads CSVEPGTGGFRSYNEQFF. For the CDR3, the DNA is TGCAGCGTGGAGCCCGGGACAGGGGGCTTTAGGTCCTACAATGAGCAGTTCTTC.

This clonotype was counted a single time. The J gene is TRBJ2-3, the V gene TRBV4-3; D is undetermined. CDR1 LGHNA and CDR2 YSLEER come from the germline V gene. The CDR3 length is 13 residues. Between the trimmed V and J ends, which lost 0 bases and 5 bases, there was a span of 6 bases. Here the CDR3 reads CASSQDFGDTQYF. The CDR3 nucleotides are TGCGCCAGCAGCCAAGACTTCGGAGATACGCAGTATTTT.

This clonotype was seen only a few times. The V gene is TRBV29-1, the J gene TRBJ2-1; 9 nucleotides align to TRBD2. V trimming: 4 bases; J trimming: 0 bases; junction bases outside the gene matches: 4. This CDR3 comprises 15 residues. CDR1 and CDR2 from the germline V gene are SQVTM and ANQGSEA. CDR3 nucleotide sequence: TGCAGCGTTGCGGCGGGAGGGCCCTCCTACAATGAGCAGTTCTTC. It translates to CSVAAGGPSYNEQFF.

This clonotype was counted at least ten times. The chain links TRBV3-1 to TRBJ2-5; D perhaps matches TRBD1 (6 bases). V was trimmed by 1 base and J by 4 bases, leaving 16 bases between them. The germline V gene has CDR1 LGHDT and CDR2 YNNKEL (reference sequence). The CDR3 extends over 16 amino acids. The chain's CDR3 is CASSQAVGALRETQYF. Written as DNA, the CDR3 is TGTGCCAGCAGCCAAGCCGTGGGGGCGCTCCGAGAGACCCAGTACTTC.

A few counts support this clonotype. The chain carries TRBV11-2 and TRBJ2-5; TRBD2 aligns across 8 bases. Germline V CDR1 and CDR2: SGHAT, FQNNGV. CDR3 size: 16 residues. V lost 4 bases and J lost 2; bases outside the gene matches: 9. The CDR3 nucleotides read TGTGCCAGCAGCTCCCCCACTAGCGGAGCTCAAGAGACCCAGTACTTC. Translating it yields CASSSPTSGAQETQYF.

This clonotype was counted a few times. This sequence joins TRBV28 and TRBJ1-6; D perhaps matches TRBD1 (6 bases). The germline gives CDR1 MDHEN, CDR2 SYDVKM. The ends were cut back, 5 bases at V and 2 bases at J, with 13 bases in the middle. The CDR3 consists of 16 residues. CDR3 coding DNA: TGTGCCAGCAGTGCCATCACAGGGACCTATAATTCACCCCTCCACTTT. It specifies CASSAITGTYNSPLHF.

In its sample, this clonotype was seen a few times. The chain links TRBV5-1 to TRBJ2-7; no clear D gene. V gave up 1 base and J gave up 2 bases, with 7 bases separating them. Germline V CDR1 and CDR2: SGHRS, YFSETQ. The CDR3 runs to 13 residues. CDR3 nucleotides: TGCGCCAGCAGCTTGTTGCAGACCTACGAGCAGTACTTC. This gives the protein CASSLLQTYEQYF. The complete variable domain, with remaining parts taken from reference TRBV5-1 and TRBJ2-7, reads KAGVTQTPRYLIKTRGQQVTLSCSPISGHRSVSWYQQTPGQGLQFLFEYFSETQRNKGNFPGRFSGRQFSNSRSEMNVSTLELGDSALYLCASSLLQTYEQYFGPGTRLTVT.

The CDR3 region is CAISRSGNTIYF. CDR3 DNA: TGTGCCATCTCTCGTTCGGGAAACACCATATATTTT. The chain combines TRBV10-3 with TRBJ1-3; no definite D call. CDR3 length equals 12 residues. Per germline, CDR1 ENHRY and CDR2 SYGVKD. The germline V and J ends were trimmed by 8 bases and 4 bases, with 9 bases remaining between them.

This clonotype was detected a few times. The V gene is TRBV7-2, the J gene TRBJ1-4; tentative D call: TRBD1 (5 bases). CDR1 is SGHTA, CDR2 FQGNSA, per germline. This CDR3 has 16 residues. V lost 2 bases, J lost 3 bases, and 13 bases lay in between. The CDR3 DNA follows: TGTGCCAGCAGCTTATGGTCCAGACAGCCTAATGAAAAACTGTTTTTT. This codes for CASSLWSRQPNEKLFF.

The chain is built from TRBV24-1 and TRBJ2-3, with D perhaps matching TRBD1 (6 bases). CDR1 KGHDR and CDR2 SFDVKD come from the germline V gene. The CDR3 extends over 16 amino acids. V was trimmed by 4 bases and J by 7 bases, leaving 20 bases between them. The DNA of the CDR3 is TGTGCCACCAGTGACGCCGGACAGTACTCAGCACATACGCAGTATTTT. This codes for CATSDAGQYSAHTQYF.

This clonotype has only a few counts. This rearrangement joins TRBV5-1 to TRBJ2-7; TRBD1 matches 7 bases. Germline V CDR1 and CDR2: SGHRS, YFSETQ. This CDR3 has 17 residues. After removal of 4 bases from V and 2 bases from J, the junction contained 15 bases not matched to a gene. The CDR3 sequence is CASSAAYTRDRPYEQYF. The CDR3 region has the DNA TGCGCCAGCAGCGCCGCATACACCCGGGACAGACCCTACGAGCAGTACTTC.

V is TRBV7-2 and J is TRBJ2-5; 10 bases agree with TRBD2. Germline V gives CDR1 SGHTA, CDR2 FQGNSA. The CDR3 contains 13 residues. V dropped 8 bases and J dropped 4; count of bases not matched to a gene: 4. CDR3 sequence: CASGSGGRETQYF. The DNA of the CDR3 is TGTGCCAGCGGTAGCGGGGGGAGAGAGACCCAGTACTTC.

This clonotype was recorded a few times. The CDR3 sequence: CASSEAGIWSNQPQHF. CDR3 nucleotide sequence: TGTGCCAGCAGTGAGGCGGGAATTTGGAGCAATCAGCCCCAGCATTTT. The chain carries TRBV6-8 and TRBJ1-5; unclear D gene. The germline V gene encodes CDR1 MNHGY and CDR2 SAAAGT. The V end was cut by 5 bases, the J end by 1 base, with 15 bases between. This CDR3 region has 16 residues.

This chain connects TRBV28 to TRBJ2-7, with TRBD2 as a possible D gene (6 bases). The CDR3 loop spans 18 amino acids. Per the germline V gene, CDR1 is MDHEN and CDR2 is SYDVKM. V lost 6 bases to trimming and J lost 3 bases, with 27 bases between them. The CDR3 loop is CASRAFDAEAAGYYEQYF. CDR3 DNA: TGTGCCAGCAGGGCCTTTGACGCTGAGGCTGCGGGGTACTACGAGCAGTACTTC.

The chain carries TRBV29-1 and TRBJ2-7, with TRBD1 matching 7 bases. CDR1 is SQVTM and CDR2 is ANQGSEA in the germline V gene. CDR3 length: 16 residues. V shed 0 bases, J shed 4 bases, and the junction held 12 bases outside the gene matches. The DNA of the CDR3 is TGCAGCGTTGAAGATCTAACGAGTGGGACAGAATACGAGCAGTACTTC. This translates into CSVEDLTSGTEYEQYF.

This clonotype has ten or more counts. V is TRBV29-1 and J is TRBJ2-1, with unresolved D. This CDR3 comprises 13 residues. V was trimmed by 4 bases and J by 0 bases, leaving 7 bases between them. Germline-derived CDR1 and CDR2 are SQVTM and ANQGSEA. CDR3 sequence reads: CSVAASSYNEQFF. The CDR3 region has the DNA TGCAGCGTTGCGGCGAGCTCCTACAATGAGCAGTTCTTC.

The V gene is TRBV7-8, the J gene TRBJ1-2; the D gene is possibly TRBD1 (5 bases). Trimming pared 5 bases from V and 3 bases from J, leaving 22 bases between. Germline lookup yields CDR1 SGHVS and CDR2 FQNEAQ. This CDR3 is 17 amino acids long. The CDR3, as DNA: TGTGCCAGCAGCCCGCAAAATCGGGGCTTCGGTGACTATGGCTACACCTTC. Translation: CASSPQNRGFGDYGYTF.

The chain employs TRBV5-4 and TRBJ2-7, with 10 bases matching TRBD1. The CDR3 is made up of 16 amino acids. Trimming removed 4 bases from V and 7 bases from J; junction bases left unmatched: 14. In germline, CDR1 is SGHNT, CDR2 YYREEE (reference sequence). The CDR3 region is CASSKPPGQGMSEQYF. The CDR3 DNA sequence: TGTGCCAGCAGCAAACCCCCGGGACAGGGGATGTCGGAGCAGTACTTC.

The chain couples TRBV28 to TRBJ1-2; D gene ambiguous. The CDR3 covers 16 residues. Germline lookup yields CDR1 MDHEN and CDR2 SYDVKM. The V end lost 1 base, the J end lost 8 bases, and 20 bases lay between the germline ends. CDR3 sequence (DNA): TGTGCCAGCAGTTTATTGGAACGGGCAGGCAGGAGCGGCTACACCTTC. Translated: CASSLLERAGRSGYTF.

This clonotype showed up many times. The chain couples TRBV9 to TRBJ2-3; D is perhaps TRBD2 (5 bases). CDR3 length: 12 residues. Deletions cut 2 bases from V and 4 bases from J, with 5 bases between. Germline V gives CDR1 SGDLS, CDR2 YYNGEE. CDR3 region: CASSVSADTQYF. The CDR3 DNA follows: TGTGCCAGCAGCGTTAGCGCAGATACGCAGTATTTT.

As DNA, the CDR3 is TGCGCCAGCAGCCAAGACCCCCTGGGGGCATACTCCTACGAGCAGTACTTC. Translation: CASSQDPLGAYSYEQYF. The V gene is TRBV4-1, the J gene TRBJ2-7; maybe TRBD1 (6 bases). Germline CDR1 is MGHRA and CDR2 is YSYEKL. Deletions cut 0 bases from V and 0 bases from J, with 15 bases between. The CDR3 covers 17 residues.

This clonotype was detected only a few times. The CDR3 DNA reads TGTGCCAGCAGTGCGACAGTGGTGACCCAGTACTTC. Translated: CASSATVVTQYF. The chain has TRBV28 and TRBJ2-5; the D gene is possibly TRBD1 (5 bases). CDR1 is MDHEN, CDR2 SYDVKM, per germline. This CDR3 contains 12 residues. V lost 5 bases and J 7 bases, leaving 11 bases between the germline ends. The complete variable domain, with remaining parts taken from reference TRBV28 and TRBJ2-5, reads DVKVTQSSRYLVKRTGEKVFLECVQDMDHENMFWYRQDPGLGLRLIYFSYDVKMKEKGDIPEGYSVSREKKERFSLILESASTNQTSMYLCASSATVVTQYFGPGTRLLVL.

The rearrangement links TRBV5-1 to TRBJ1-2; unclear D gene. V shed 6 bases and J shed 6 bases, with 9 bases lying between them. Germline V gives CDR1 SGHRS, CDR2 YFSETQ. This CDR3 has 11 amino acids. The CDR3 reads CASKFGHGYTF. DNA of the CDR3: TGCGCCAGCAAATTTGGTCATGGCTACACCTTC.

The rearrangement uses TRBV19 and TRBJ2-2, with 9 nucleotides matching TRBD1. Looked up from germline, CDR1 is LNHDA and CDR2 is SQIVND (reference sequence). Trimming removed 5 bases from V and 7 bases from J; junction bases left unmatched: 5. This CDR3 region has 14 residues. CDR3 nucleotide sequence: TGTGCCAGTAGTTCACAGGGGGCAGGCGGGGAGCTGTTTTTT. It encodes CASSSQGAGGELFF.

This clonotype was seen repeatedly, ten times or more. The chain is built from TRBV12-3 or TRBV12-4 and TRBJ2-7, with a tentative D call TRBD1 (5 bases). There are 14 residues in the CDR3. The ends were cut back, 3 bases at V and 3 bases at J, with 12 bases in the middle. The CDR3: CASSFLGHLYEQYF. The CDR3 bases are TGTGCCAGCAGTTTTCTCGGACACCTCTACGAGCAGTACTTC.

This chain uses TRBV6-6 with TRBJ1-5, with D hard to call. There are 11 residues in the CDR3. CDR1 MNHNY and CDR2 SVGAGI come from the germline V gene (reference sequence). V lost 5 bases and J 4 bases, leaving 3 bases between the germline ends. CDR3 coding DNA: TGTGCCAGCAGTCAAAATCAGCCCCAGCATTTT. Protein product: CASSQNQPQHF.

This clonotype was observed a few times. CDR3 amino acids: CASSLDSGPYLSYNEQFF. Written as DNA, the CDR3 is TGTGCCAGCAGTTTAGATAGCGGGCCTTATTTGTCCTACAATGAGCAGTTCTTC. The chain combines TRBV27 with TRBJ2-1; 7 bases fit TRBD2. The CDR3 extends over 18 amino acids. V shed 2 bases, J shed 1 base, and the junction held 11 bases outside the gene matches. Germline CDR1 is MNHEY and CDR2 is SMNVEV (reference sequence).

This clonotype was counted a single time. This chain connects TRBV28 to TRBJ1-5; tentative D call: TRBD1 (6 bases). Trimming left V 7 bases short and J 11 bases short, with 15 bases between. The CDR3 covers 12 residues. Germline V gene data show CDR1 as MDHEN and CDR2 as SYDVKM. This chain's CDR3 is CASNREQGAQHF. The CDR3 DNA sequence: TGTGCCAGCAACCGCGAACAGGGAGCCCAGCATTTT.